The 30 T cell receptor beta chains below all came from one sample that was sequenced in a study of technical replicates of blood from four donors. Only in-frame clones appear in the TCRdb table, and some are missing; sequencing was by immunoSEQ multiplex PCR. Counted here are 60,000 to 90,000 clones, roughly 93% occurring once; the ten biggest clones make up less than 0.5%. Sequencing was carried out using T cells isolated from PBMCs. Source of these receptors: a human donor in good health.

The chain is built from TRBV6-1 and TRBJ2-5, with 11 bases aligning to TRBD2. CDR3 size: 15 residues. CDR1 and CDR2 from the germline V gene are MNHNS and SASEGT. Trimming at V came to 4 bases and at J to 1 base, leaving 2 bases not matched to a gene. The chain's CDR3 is CASSGGLAAQETQYF. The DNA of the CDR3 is TGTGCCAGCAGTGGGGGACTAGCGGCCCAAGAGACCCAGTACTTC.

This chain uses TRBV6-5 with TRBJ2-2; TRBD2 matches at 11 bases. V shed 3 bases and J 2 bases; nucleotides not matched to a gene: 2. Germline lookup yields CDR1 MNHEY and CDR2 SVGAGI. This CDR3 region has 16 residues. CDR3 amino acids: CASSYSGRGNTGELFF. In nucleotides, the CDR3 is TGTGCCAGCAGTTATAGCGGGAGGGGAAACACCGGGGAGCTGTTTTTT.

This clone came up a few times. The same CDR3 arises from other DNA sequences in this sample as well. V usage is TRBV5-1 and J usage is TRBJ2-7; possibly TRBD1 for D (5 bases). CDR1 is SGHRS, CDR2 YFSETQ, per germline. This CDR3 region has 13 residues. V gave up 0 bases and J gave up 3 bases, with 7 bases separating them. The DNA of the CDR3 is TGCGCCAGCAGCTTGGCCCAGGGCTACGAGCAGTACTTC. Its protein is CASSLAQGYEQYF.

The CDR3 here is CSAPREGEANTGELFF. CDR3 DNA sequence: TGCAGCGCCCCTAGGGAGGGGGAGGCGAACACCGGGGAGCTGTTTTTT. The gene calls are TRBV29-1 and TRBJ2-2; a weak D match, TRBD2 (7 bases). V was shortened by 7 bases and J by 0 bases, with 18 bases between the two germline ends. This CDR3 contains 16 residues. Germline V gives CDR1 SQVTM, CDR2 ANQGSEA.

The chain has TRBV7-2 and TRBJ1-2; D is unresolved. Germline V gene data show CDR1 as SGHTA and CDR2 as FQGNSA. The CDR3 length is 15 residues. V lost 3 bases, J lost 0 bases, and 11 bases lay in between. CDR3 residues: CASSLLGDSNYGYTF. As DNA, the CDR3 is TGTGCCAGCAGCTTGTTGGGAGATTCTAACTATGGCTACACCTTC.

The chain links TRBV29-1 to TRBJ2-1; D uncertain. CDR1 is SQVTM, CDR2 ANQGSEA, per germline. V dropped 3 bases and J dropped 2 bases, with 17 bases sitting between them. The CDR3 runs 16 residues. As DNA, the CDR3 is TGCAGCGTTGATCGATGGAGCCGTCAGACCTACAATGAGCAGTTCTTC. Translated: CSVDRWSRQTYNEQFF.

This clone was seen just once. CDR3 bases: TGTGCCAGCTCACCACCGTTGGTACGAGGCACTGAAGCTTTCTTT. Translating it yields CASSPPLVRGTEAFF. The rearrangement uses TRBV18 and TRBJ1-1, with unresolved D. The CDR3 runs to 15 residues. Germline lookup yields CDR1 KGHSH and CDR2 LQKENI. Trimming shortened V by 0 bases and J by 4 bases, and 12 bases separated the two germline ends.

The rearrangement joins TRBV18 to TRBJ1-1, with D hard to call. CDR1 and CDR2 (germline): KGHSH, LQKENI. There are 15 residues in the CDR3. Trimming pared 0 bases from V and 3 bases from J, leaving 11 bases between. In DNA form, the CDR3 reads TGTGCCAGCTCACCACCGCGAACGAGGGACACTGAAGCTTTCTTT. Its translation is CASSPPRTRDTEAFF.

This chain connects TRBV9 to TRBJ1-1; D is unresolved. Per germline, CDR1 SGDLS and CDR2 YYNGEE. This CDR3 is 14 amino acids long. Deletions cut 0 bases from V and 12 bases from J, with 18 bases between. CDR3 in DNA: TGTGCCAGCAGCGTAGCTACGGAGGTTACGGTTACTTTCTTT. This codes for CASSVATEVTVTFF.

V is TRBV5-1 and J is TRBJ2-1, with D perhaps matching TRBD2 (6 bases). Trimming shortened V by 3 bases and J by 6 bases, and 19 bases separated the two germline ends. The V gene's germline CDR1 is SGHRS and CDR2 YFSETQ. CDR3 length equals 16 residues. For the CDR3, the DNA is TGCGCCAGCAGCTCAGGACTATCCCGCTCCCCCAATGAGCAGTTCTTC. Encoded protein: CASSSGLSRSPNEQFF.

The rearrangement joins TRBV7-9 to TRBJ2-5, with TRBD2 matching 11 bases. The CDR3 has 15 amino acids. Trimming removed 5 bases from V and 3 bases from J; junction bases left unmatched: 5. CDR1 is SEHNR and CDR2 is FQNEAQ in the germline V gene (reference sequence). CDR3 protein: CASSAGLAVEETQYF. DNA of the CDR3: TGTGCCAGCAGCGCGGGACTAGCGGTGGAAGAGACCCAGTACTTC.

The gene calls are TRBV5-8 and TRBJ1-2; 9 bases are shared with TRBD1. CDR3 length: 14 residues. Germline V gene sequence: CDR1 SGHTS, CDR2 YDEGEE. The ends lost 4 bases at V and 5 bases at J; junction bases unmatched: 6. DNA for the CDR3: TGTGCCAGCAGCCAGACAGGGGGGATATATGGCTACACCTTC. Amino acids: CASSQTGGIYGYTF. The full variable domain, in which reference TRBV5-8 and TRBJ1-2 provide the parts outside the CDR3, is EAGVTQSPTHLIKTRGQQATLRCSPISGHTSVYWYQQALGLGLQFLLWYDEGEERNRGNFPPRFSGRQFPNYSSELNVNALELEDSALYLCASSQTGGIYGYTFGSGTRLTVV.

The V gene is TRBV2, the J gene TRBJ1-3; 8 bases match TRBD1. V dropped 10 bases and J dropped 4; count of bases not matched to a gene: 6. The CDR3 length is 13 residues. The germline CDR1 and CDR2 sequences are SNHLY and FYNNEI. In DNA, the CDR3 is TGTGCCATCCAGGGGGCGGCGGGAAACACCATATATTTT. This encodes CAIQGAAGNTIYF.

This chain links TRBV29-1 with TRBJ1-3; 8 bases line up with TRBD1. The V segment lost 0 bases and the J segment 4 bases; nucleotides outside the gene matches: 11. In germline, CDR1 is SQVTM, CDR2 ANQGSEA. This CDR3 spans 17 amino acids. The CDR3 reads CSVEDLSDREGGNTIYF. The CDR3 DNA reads TGCAGCGTTGAAGATCTTTCGGACAGGGAAGGCGGAAACACCATATATTTT.

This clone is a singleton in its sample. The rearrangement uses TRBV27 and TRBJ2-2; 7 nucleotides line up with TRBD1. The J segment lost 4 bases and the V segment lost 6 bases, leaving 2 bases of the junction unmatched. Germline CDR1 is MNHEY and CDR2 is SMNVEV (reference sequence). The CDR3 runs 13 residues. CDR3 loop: CASSYRGTGELFF. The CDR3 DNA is TGTGCCAGCAGCTACAGGGGCACCGGGGAGCTGTTTTTT.

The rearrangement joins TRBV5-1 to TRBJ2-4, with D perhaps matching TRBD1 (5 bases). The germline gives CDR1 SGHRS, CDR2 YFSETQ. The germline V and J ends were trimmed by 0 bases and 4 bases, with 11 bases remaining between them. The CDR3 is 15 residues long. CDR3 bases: TGCGCCAGCAGCTTGGTAGATGGGGCAAAAAACATTCAGTACTTC. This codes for CASSLVDGAKNIQYF.

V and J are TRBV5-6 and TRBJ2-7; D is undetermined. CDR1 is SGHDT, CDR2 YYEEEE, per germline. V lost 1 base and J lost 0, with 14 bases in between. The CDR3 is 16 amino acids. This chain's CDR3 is CASSLWLGPSSYEQYF. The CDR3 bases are TGTGCCAGCAGCTTGTGGTTAGGCCCTAGCTCCTACGAGCAGTACTTC.

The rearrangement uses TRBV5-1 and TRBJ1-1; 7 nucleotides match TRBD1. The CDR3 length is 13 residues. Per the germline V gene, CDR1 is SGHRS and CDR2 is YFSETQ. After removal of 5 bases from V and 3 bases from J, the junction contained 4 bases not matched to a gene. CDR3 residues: CASRATGDTEAFF. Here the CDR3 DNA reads TGCGCCAGCAGAGCCACAGGGGACACTGAAGCTTTCTTT.

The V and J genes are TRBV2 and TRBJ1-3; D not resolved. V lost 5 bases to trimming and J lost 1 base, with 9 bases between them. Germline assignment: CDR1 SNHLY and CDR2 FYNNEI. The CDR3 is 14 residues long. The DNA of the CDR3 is TGTGCCAGCAGTAATACCAGGTCTGGAAACACCATATATTTT. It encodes CASSNTRSGNTIYF. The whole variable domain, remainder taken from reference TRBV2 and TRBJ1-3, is EPEVTQTPSHQVTQMGQEVILRCVPISNHLYFYWYRQILGQKVEFLVSFYNNEISEKSEIFDDQFSVERPDGSNFTLKIRSTKLEDSAMYFCASSNTRSGNTIYFGEGSWLTVV.

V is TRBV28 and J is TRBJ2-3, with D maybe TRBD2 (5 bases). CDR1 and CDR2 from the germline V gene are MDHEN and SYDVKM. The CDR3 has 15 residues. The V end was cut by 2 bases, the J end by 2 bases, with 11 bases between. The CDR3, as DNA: TGTGCCAGCAGTTTAACCGCGGGCACCACAGATACGCAGTATTTT. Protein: CASSLTAGTTDTQYF.

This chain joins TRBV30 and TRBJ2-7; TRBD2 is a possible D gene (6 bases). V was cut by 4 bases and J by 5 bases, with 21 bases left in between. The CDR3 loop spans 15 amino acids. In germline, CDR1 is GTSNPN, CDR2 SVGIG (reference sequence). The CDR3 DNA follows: TGTGCCTGGACCCGACTAGGCGGGATTCTAGACGAGCAGTACTTC. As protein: CAWTRLGGILDEQYF.

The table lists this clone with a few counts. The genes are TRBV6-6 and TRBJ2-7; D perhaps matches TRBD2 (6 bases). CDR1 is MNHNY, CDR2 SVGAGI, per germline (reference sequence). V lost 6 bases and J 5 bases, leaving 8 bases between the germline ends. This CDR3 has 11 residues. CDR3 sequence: CASRRRDEQYF. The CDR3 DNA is TGTGCCAGCAGGAGGAGGGACGAGCAGTACTTC.

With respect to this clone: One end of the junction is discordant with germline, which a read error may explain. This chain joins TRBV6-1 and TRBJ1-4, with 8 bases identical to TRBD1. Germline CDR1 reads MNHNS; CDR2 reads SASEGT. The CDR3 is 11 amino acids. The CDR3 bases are TGTGCCAGCAGCGAGGGACAGGTTAGTTCCTTT. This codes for CASSEGQVSSF.

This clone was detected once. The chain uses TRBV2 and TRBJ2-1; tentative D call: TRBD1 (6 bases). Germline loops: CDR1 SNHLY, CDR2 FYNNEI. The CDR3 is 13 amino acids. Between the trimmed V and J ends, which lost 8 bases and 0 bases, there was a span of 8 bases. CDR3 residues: CASDRSSYNEQFF. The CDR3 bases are TGTGCCAGCGACAGGAGCTCCTACAATGAGCAGTTCTTC.

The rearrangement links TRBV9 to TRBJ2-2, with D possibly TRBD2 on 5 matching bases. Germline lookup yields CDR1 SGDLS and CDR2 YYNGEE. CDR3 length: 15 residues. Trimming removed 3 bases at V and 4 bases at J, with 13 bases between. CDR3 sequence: CASSALARVTGELFF. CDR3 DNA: TGTGCCAGCAGCGCCTTAGCGCGAGTCACCGGGGAGCTGTTTTTT.

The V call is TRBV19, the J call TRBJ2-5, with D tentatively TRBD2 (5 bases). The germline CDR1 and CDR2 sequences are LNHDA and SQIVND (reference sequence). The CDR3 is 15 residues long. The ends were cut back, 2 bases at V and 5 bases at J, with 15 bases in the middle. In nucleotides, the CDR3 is TGTGCCAGTAGTATAAGCCTATCTCGGAGGGAGACCCAGTACTTC. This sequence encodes CASSISLSRRETQYF.

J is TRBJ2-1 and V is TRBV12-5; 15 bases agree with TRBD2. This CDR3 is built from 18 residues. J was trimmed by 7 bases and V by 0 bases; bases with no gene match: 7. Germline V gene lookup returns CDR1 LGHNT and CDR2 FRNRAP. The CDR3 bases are TGTGCTAGTGGTTTGGTAACGAACGGACTAGCGGGAGGGAATGAGCAGTTCTTC. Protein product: CASGLVTNGLAGGNEQFF.

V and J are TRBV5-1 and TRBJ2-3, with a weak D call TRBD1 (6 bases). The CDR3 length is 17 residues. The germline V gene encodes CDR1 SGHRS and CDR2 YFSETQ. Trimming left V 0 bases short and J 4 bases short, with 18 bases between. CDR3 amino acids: CASSLAPAGVGADTQYF. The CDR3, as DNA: TGCGCCAGCAGCTTGGCCCCGGCAGGGGTGGGGGCAGATACGCAGTATTTT. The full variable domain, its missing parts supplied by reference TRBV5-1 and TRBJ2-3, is KAGVTQTPRYLIKTRGQQVTLSCSPISGHRSVSWYQQTPGQGLQFLFEYFSETQRNKGNFPGRFSGRQFSNSRSEMNVSTLELGDSALYLCASSLAPAGVGADTQYFGPGTRLTVL.

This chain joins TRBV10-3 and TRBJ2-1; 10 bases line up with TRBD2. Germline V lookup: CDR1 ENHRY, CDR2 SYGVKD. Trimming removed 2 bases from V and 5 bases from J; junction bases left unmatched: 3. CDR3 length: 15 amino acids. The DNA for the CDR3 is TGTGCCATCAGTGAGGGCCTAGCGGGAGACAATGAGCAGTTCTTC. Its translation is CAISEGLAGDNEQFF.

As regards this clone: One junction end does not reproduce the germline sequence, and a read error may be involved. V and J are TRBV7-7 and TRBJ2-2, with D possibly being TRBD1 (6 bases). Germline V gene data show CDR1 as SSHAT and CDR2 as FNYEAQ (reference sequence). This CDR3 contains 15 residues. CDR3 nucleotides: TGTGCTAGCAGCTTAAAGACAGGACACACCGGGGAGCTGTTTTTT. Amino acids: CASSLKTGHTGELFF.